A single sample is the source of the 32 T cell receptor beta chains below, sequenced in a study of regulatory T cells in long-lasting Graves disease. CDR3 regions were amplified by Arm-PCR using iRepertoire HTBI primers to build TCR beta libraries. TCRdb re-called the multiplex PCR reads through MiXCR, storing one row per CDR3 protein. There are 500,000 or so distinct CDR3 sequences in the sample; around 15% occur only once, and roughly 25% lies in the top ten. Time point in this sample: newly diagnosed GD, antithyroid drugs for less than 3 months. TCR sequences were obtained from RNA taken from PBMCs. This same sample was also taken into another study, of T cells in Graves' hyperthyroidism and ophthalmopathy.

The sequencing here drew on peripheral blood mononuclear cells (PBMCs), taken at new diagnosis, from a patient treated with antithyroid drugs. All receptors come from a woman aged 35-65 years with Graves disease.

This clonotype was recorded a few times. The chain employs TRBV20-1 and TRBJ1-1; D possibly corresponds to TRBD1 (6 bases). The V gene's germline CDR1 is DFQATT and CDR2 SNEGSKA (reference sequence). This CDR3 comprises 12 residues. V shed 6 bases and J shed 6 bases, with 14 bases lying between them. DNA for the CDR3: TGCAGTGCGCAACGGGGGCGGCCTGAAGCTTTCTTT. As protein: CSAQRGRPEAFF.

V usage is TRBV2 and J usage is TRBJ2-1; D may be TRBD1 or TRBD2 (5 bases each). Germline assignment: CDR1 SNHLY and CDR2 FYNNEI. The CDR3 loop spans 13 amino acids. V gave up 4 bases and J gave up 9 bases, with 13 bases separating them. The CDR3 sequence is CASSGYGDGEQFF. The CDR3 DNA follows: TGTGCCAGCAGTGGGTACGGGGACGGTGAGCAGTTCTTC.

A few counts support this clonotype. The J gene is TRBJ1-4, the V gene TRBV7-9, with 10 bases identical to TRBD1. J gave up 8 bases and V 5 bases, and 8 bases lay outside the gene matches. The germline V gene has CDR1 SEHNR and CDR2 FQNEAQ (reference sequence). The CDR3 length is 15 residues. The CDR3 region has the DNA TGTGCCAGCAGCACGTGGACAGGGGGGGAAGAAAAACTGTTTTTT. As protein: CASSTWTGGEEKLFF. The variable domain in full, completed from reference TRBV7-9 and TRBJ1-4, reads DTGVSQNPRHKITKRGQNVTFRCDPISEHNRLYWYRQTLGQGPEFLTYFQNEAQLEKSRLLSDRFSAERPKGSFSTLEIQRTEQGDSAMYLCASSTWTGGEEKLFFGSGTQLSVL.

This clonotype was seen a few times. At one end the junction does not follow the germline gene, possibly because of a read error. This sequence joins TRBV27 and TRBJ2-6; 7 bases fit TRBD2. Germline CDR1 and CDR2: MNHEY and SMNVEV (reference sequence). The CDR3 length is 19 residues. The CDR3 reads CVSSWWASGSSAGANVLTF. The CDR3 DNA is TGTGTCAGCAGTTGGTGGGCTAGCGGATCATCGGCTGGGGCCAACGTCCTGACTTTC.

In this sample, this clonotype turned up many times. The chain combines TRBV28 with TRBJ2-2; D is possibly TRBD2 (6 bases). The CDR3 extends over 12 amino acids. The ends were cut back, 6 bases at V and 6 bases at J, with 8 bases in the middle. CDR1 and CDR2 from the germline V gene are MDHEN and SYDVKM. The CDR3 region is CASSSGAGELFF. The CDR3 region has the DNA TGTGCCAGCAGCTCGGGGGCCGGGGAGCTGTTTTTT.

This clonotype has just a few counts. This chain connects TRBV27 to TRBJ2-2; maybe TRBD2 (6 bases). The CDR3 is 14 amino acids. V gave up 5 bases and J gave up 4 bases, with 11 bases separating them. CDR1 is MNHEY and CDR2 is SMNVEV in the germline V gene (reference sequence). CDR3 sequence reads: CASSIYGGTGELFF. The CDR3, as DNA: TGTGCCAGCAGTATATACGGGGGCACCGGGGAGCTGTTTTTT.

This clonotype was counted many times. The gene calls are TRBV20-1 and TRBJ2-5; 9 nucleotides match TRBD1. The germline V gene encodes CDR1 DFQATT and CDR2 SNEGSKA (reference sequence). V dropped 5 bases and J dropped 2; count of bases not matched to a gene: 6. This CDR3 has 14 amino acids. CDR3 nucleotides: TGCAGTGCTTCTACAGGGACAGGGCAAGAGACCCAGTACTTC. As protein: CSASTGTGQETQYF.

About this clonotype itself: The junction and the germline gene differ at one end; a read error may be behind it. This chain links TRBV19 with TRBJ2-2, with D perhaps matching TRBD1 (6 bases). The germline CDR1 and CDR2 sequences are LNHDA and SQIVND (reference sequence). The CDR3 totals 16 residues. The CDR3 protein is CASSISRGLNTRELFF. DNA of the CDR3: TGTGCCAGTAGTATATCCAGGGGCTTGAACACCCGGGAGCTGTTTTTT. Filled out from reference TRBV19 and TRBJ2-2, the complete variable domain reads DGGITQSPKYLFRKEGQNVTLSCEQNLNHDAMYWYRQDPGQGLRLIYYSQIVNDFQKGDIAEGYSVSREKKESFPLTVTSAQKNPTAFYLCASSISRGLNTRELFFGEGSRLTVL.

This clonotype was seen many times. The chain is built from TRBV12-3 or TRBV12-4 and TRBJ1-2; 8 bases align to TRBD1. This CDR3 comprises 14 residues. Trimming cost V 5 bases and J 5 bases; bases outside gene matches: 7. The CDR3 DNA follows: TGTGCCAGCAGTACGCGGACAGGGAAGTATGGCTACACCTTC. It is translated as CASSTRTGKYGYTF.

This clonotype was detected only a few times. The chain is built from TRBV6-1 and TRBJ1-3, with D perhaps TRBD1 (5 bases). Germline V CDR1 and CDR2: MNHNS, SASEGT. The CDR3 loop spans 15 amino acids. The V end lost 10 bases, the J end lost 0 bases, and 16 bases lay between the germline ends. As DNA, the CDR3 is TGTGCCACCGTACAGGCTAATCCCTCTGGAAACACCATATATTTT. Its translation is CATVQANPSGNTIYF.

This clonotype has only a few counts. This chain joins TRBV19 and TRBJ1-2; 8 bases agree with TRBD1. This CDR3 has 14 amino acids. Per germline, CDR1 LNHDA and CDR2 SQIVND (reference sequence). V trimming: 4 bases; J trimming: 4 bases; junction bases outside the gene matches: 5. The CDR3 spells CASSRQGAVYGYTF. The CDR3 DNA reads TGTGCCAGTAGTAGGCAGGGGGCGGTCTATGGCTACACCTTC.

This clonotype has more than one count but fewer than ten. Relative to the germline gene, one junction end is altered; a read error may explain this. This chain connects TRBV3-1 to TRBJ2-7; no firm D call. CDR1 is LGHDT and CDR2 is YNNKEL in the germline V gene (reference sequence). CDR3 size: 11 residues. The CDR3 spells CASSLIDEQYF. In DNA form, the CDR3 reads TGCGCCAGCAGTCTTATCGACGAGCAGTACTTC.

In its sample, this clonotype was seen a few times. The chain uses TRBV6-5 and TRBJ1-1; maybe TRBD1 (6 bases). The germline V gene encodes CDR1 MNHEY and CDR2 SVGAGI. Between the trimmed V and J ends, which lost 1 base and 8 bases, there was a span of 14 bases. The CDR3 spans 14 residues. The chain's CDR3 is CASSYLNRDREAFF. CDR3 nucleotide sequence: TGTGCCAGCAGTTACTTGAATCGTGACAGGGAAGCTTTCTTT.

In this sample, this clonotype turned up many times. V is TRBV20-1 and J is TRBJ2-5; 12 nucleotides align to TRBD2. In germline, CDR1 is DFQATT, CDR2 SNEGSKA (reference sequence). The CDR3 covers 13 residues. The CDR3 loop reads CSARLAGEETQYF. In nucleotides, the CDR3 is TGCAGCGCACGACTAGCGGGGGAAGAGACCCAGTACTTC.

This clonotype was counted between two and nine times. The CDR3 region has the DNA TGTGCCAGCAGTTTATGGTTGCGGGGAAAGAACACCGGGGAGCTGTTTTTT. The encoded protein is CASSLWLRGKNTGELFF. The chain links TRBV28 to TRBJ2-2; tentatively, D is TRBD2 (6 bases). Trimming left V 0 bases short and J 1 base short, with 12 bases between. The CDR3 has 17 amino acids. The germline V gene has CDR1 MDHEN and CDR2 SYDVKM.

The chain uses TRBV4-1 and TRBJ1-2; D uncertain. V was trimmed by 2 bases and J by 8 bases, leaving 12 bases between them. CDR1 MGHRA and CDR2 YSYEKL come from the germline V gene. There are 13 residues in the CDR3. This CDR3 is CASSQLTQGGYTF. The CDR3 DNA is TGCGCCAGCAGCCAACTCACCCAAGGGGGCTACACCTTC.

This clonotype has ten or more counts. The rearrangement uses TRBV30 and TRBJ1-2; D is uncertain. V was trimmed by 2 bases and J by 3 bases, leaving 7 bases between them. The CDR3 is made up of 12 amino acids. In germline, CDR1 is GTSNPN, CDR2 SVGIG (reference sequence). CDR3 in amino acids: CAWSPSDYGYTF. In DNA, the CDR3 is TGTGCCTGGAGTCCGTCAGACTATGGCTACACCTTC.

This clonotype was found many times. The rearrangement uses TRBV5-1 and TRBJ2-1, with 8 nucleotides matching TRBD1. The J segment lost 0 bases and the V segment lost 7 bases, leaving 9 bases of the junction unmatched. Germline-derived CDR1 and CDR2 are SGHRS and YFSETQ. The CDR3 totals 16 residues. CDR3 sequence reads: CASVASQGASYNEQFF. DNA of the CDR3: TGCGCCAGCGTCGCAAGCCAGGGGGCCTCCTACAATGAGCAGTTCTTC.

This clonotype was seen at least ten times. V and J are TRBV7-2 and TRBJ1-2; D uncertain. The ends were cut back, 5 bases at V and 0 bases at J, with 16 bases in the middle. The germline V gene has CDR1 SGHTA and CDR2 FQGNSA. This CDR3 region has 16 residues. The CDR3 loop reads CASSPAGSGSNYGYTF. The DNA of the CDR3 is TGTGCCAGCAGCCCAGCGGGCAGTGGATCTAACTATGGCTACACCTTC.

This clonotype was counted between two and nine times. The rearrangement links TRBV7-3 to TRBJ2-1, with TRBD1 as a possible D gene (6 bases). Trimming removed 5 bases at V and 0 bases at J, with 11 bases between. The CDR3 extends over 15 amino acids. Germline CDR1 reads SGHTA; CDR2 reads FQGTGA. The chain's CDR3 is CASSVGQNSYNEQFF. The DNA for the CDR3 is TGTGCCAGCAGCGTCGGACAGAACTCCTACAATGAGCAGTTCTTC.

This clonotype was recorded many times. The chain is built from TRBV28 and TRBJ2-3; 7 bases agree with TRBD1. Germline CDR1 MDHEN, CDR2 SYDVKM. Unmatched junction bases numbered 0, after V lost 5 bases and J lost 1 base. The CDR3 totals 13 residues. For the CDR3, the DNA is TGTGCCAGCAGTGACAGGGGCACAGATACGCAGTATTTT. It yields the protein CASSDRGTDTQYF. Supplemented by reference TRBV28 and TRBJ2-3, the full variable domain reads DVKVTQSSRYLVKRTGEKVFLECVQDMDHENMFWYRQDPGLGLRLIYFSYDVKMKEKGDIPEGYSVSREKKERFSLILESASTNQTSMYLCASSDRGTDTQYFGPGTRLTVL.

This clonotype was found many times. The chain joins TRBV11-2 to TRBJ1-2; D might be TRBD1 (5 bases). The CDR3 consists of 13 residues. Per germline, CDR1 SGHAT and CDR2 FQNNGV. V was trimmed by 3 bases and J by 2 bases, leaving 7 bases between them. CDR3 DNA sequence: TGTGCCAGCAGCTTGACAGAGAACTATGGCTACACCTTC. It encodes CASSLTENYGYTF.

This clonotype was seen many times. V is TRBV29-1 and J is TRBJ1-1; D is possibly TRBD1 (5 bases). The CDR3 sequence is 14 residues long. V lost 2 bases to trimming and J lost 1 base, with 11 bases between them. Germline V lookup: CDR1 SQVTM, CDR2 ANQGSEA. Here the CDR3 reads CSVERGGKNTEAFF. The CDR3 nucleotides are TGCAGCGTTGAACGTGGGGGGAAGAACACTGAAGCTTTCTTT.

This clonotype has a count of ten or more. This chain joins TRBV28 and TRBJ1-2; the D is unclear. The CDR3 loop spans 12 amino acids. The germline gives CDR1 MDHEN, CDR2 SYDVKM. Trimming removed 6 bases from V and 8 bases from J, with 13 bases in between. The CDR3 DNA reads TGTGCCAGCAGCCTTACAGAAGGGGGCTACACCTTC. It codes for CASSLTEGGYTF.

There are many counts of this clonotype. V and J are TRBV30 and TRBJ2-1, with 7 nucleotides matching TRBD2. CDR3 length: 14 residues. Germline-derived CDR1 and CDR2 are GTSNPN and SVGIG (reference sequence). V lost 8 bases to trimming and J lost 3 bases; unmatched junction nucleotides: 10. The CDR3 is CAVAPRGNYNEQFF. The CDR3, as DNA: TGTGCCGTAGCCCCGCGGGGGAACTACAATGAGCAGTTCTTC.

The CDR3 bases are TGTGCCAGCAGCGAGCCGGGCGGGGGGGCCGGTGGTAATGAGCAGTTCTTC. Encoded protein: CASSEPGGGAGGNEQFF. This chain connects TRBV5-6 to TRBJ2-1; TRBD2 matches 9 bases. The V gene's germline CDR1 is SGHDT and CDR2 YYEEEE. With V trimmed by 4 bases and J by 7 bases, 15 bases remained unmatched. This CDR3 is built from 17 residues.

Note on this clonotype: A much larger clone differs by one base, so this may be a read error. The CDR3 ends on some other residue instead of the conserved phenylalanine or tryptophan, so this is likely a read error. The V and J genes are TRBV3-1 and TRBJ2-7, with D perhaps given as TRBD1 or TRBD2 (6 bases each). CDR3 length equals 13 residues. V dropped 5 bases and J dropped 6 bases, with 14 bases sitting between them. Looked up from germline, CDR1 is LGHDT and CDR2 is YNNKEL (reference sequence). This CDR3 reads CASSIKGGTEQYL. The CDR3 region has the DNA TGTGCCAGCAGCATAAAAGGGGGGACCGAGCAGTACCTC.

This clonotype was counted at least ten times. The CDR3 here is CASSLIGQGGTGELFF. Here the CDR3 DNA reads TGCGCCAGCAGCTTGATAGGCCAAGGAGGCACCGGGGAGCTGTTTTTT. This chain uses TRBV5-1 with TRBJ2-2; perhaps TRBD2 as D (5 bases). From germline, CDR1 is SGHRS and CDR2 YFSETQ. The CDR3 loop spans 16 amino acids. Trimming stripped 1 base from V and 4 bases from J, with 14 bases between.

About this clonotype: A clone one base away is much larger, so this may be a read error. The CDR3 here is CASSESNTGRRHQPQHF. CDR3 coding DNA: TGCGCCAGCAGTGAGTCGAATACAGGGCGGCGGCATCAGCCCCAGCATTTT. V usage is TRBV10-2 and J usage is TRBJ1-5, with a weak D call TRBD1 (6 bases). The V and J ends lost 0 bases and 5 bases respectively, with 17 bases between them. This CDR3 is 17 amino acids long. The germline gives CDR1 WSHSY, CDR2 SAAADI.

This clonotype was seen more than once but under ten times. The chain is built from TRBV20-1 and TRBJ2-5; 8 positions agree with TRBD2. The CDR3 is made up of 16 amino acids. V lost 3 bases, J lost 4 bases, and 13 bases stayed unmatched. In germline, CDR1 is DFQATT, CDR2 SNEGSKA (reference sequence). DNA for the CDR3: TGCAGTGCTAGTTACAGCGGGGGCCCCTTTAGAGAGACCCAGTACTTC. As protein: CSASYSGGPFRETQYF.

This clonotype was seen only a few times. V is TRBV9 and J is TRBJ1-1, with D hard to call. Trimming pared 2 bases from V and 1 base from J, leaving 9 bases between. The germline CDR1 and CDR2 sequences are SGDLS and YYNGEE. The CDR3 is 14 amino acids. CDR3 in amino acids: CASSVVAGNTEAFF. The CDR3 DNA reads as TGTGCCAGCAGCGTCGTAGCAGGGAACACTGAAGCTTTCTTT.

The chain carries TRBV28 and TRBJ1-5; no clear D. The V and J ends lost 1 base and 3 bases respectively, with 7 bases between them. Germline-derived CDR1 and CDR2 are MDHEN and SYDVKM. This CDR3 spans 14 amino acids. The CDR3 is CASSLSYHNQPQHF. The CDR3 DNA reads as TGTGCCAGCAGTTTATCCTACCACAATCAGCCCCAGCATTTT.